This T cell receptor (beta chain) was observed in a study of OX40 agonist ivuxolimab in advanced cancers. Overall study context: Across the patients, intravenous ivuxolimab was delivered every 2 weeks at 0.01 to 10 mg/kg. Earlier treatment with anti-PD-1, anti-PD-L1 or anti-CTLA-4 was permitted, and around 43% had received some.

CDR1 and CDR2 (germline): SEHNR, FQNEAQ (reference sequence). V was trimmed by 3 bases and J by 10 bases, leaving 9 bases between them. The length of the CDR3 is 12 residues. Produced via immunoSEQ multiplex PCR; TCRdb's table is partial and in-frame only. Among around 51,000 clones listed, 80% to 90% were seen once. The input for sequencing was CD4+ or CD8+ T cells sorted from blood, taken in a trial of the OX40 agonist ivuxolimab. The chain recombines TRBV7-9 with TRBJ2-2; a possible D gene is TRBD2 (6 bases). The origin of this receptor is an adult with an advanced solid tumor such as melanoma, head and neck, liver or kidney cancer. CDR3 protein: CASSFGGAELFF. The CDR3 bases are TGTGCCAGCAGCTTCGGGGGAGCGGAGCTGTTTTTT.